The 18 T cell receptor beta chains below come from one sample, sequenced in a study of response to subunit inactivated influenza vaccine. TCRdb passed the RT-PCR reads through MiXCR, listing each CDR3 protein once. The data contain over 450,000 distinct CDR3 sequences, 10% to 15% of them singletons. The specimen comprised PBMCs from blood, sampled roughly 46 days after vaccination. All receptors derive from a man in his fifties or sixties who received an inactivated influenza vaccine.

This rearrangement joins TRBV7-2 to TRBJ2-5, with TRBD2 matching over 11 bases. The length of the CDR3 is 16 residues. V trimming: 3 bases; J trimming: 5 bases; junction bases outside the gene matches: 8. Germline loops: CDR1 SGHTA, CDR2 FQGNSA. DNA for the CDR3: TGTGCCAGCAGCTTTGCTAGCGGGAGGTTGACGGAGACCCAGTACTTC. It encodes CASSFASGRLTETQYF.

This clonotype was observed a few times. This chain connects TRBV5-1 to TRBJ1-6; D ambiguous. The germline CDR1 and CDR2 sequences are SGHRS and YFSETQ. The CDR3 is made up of 16 amino acids. V was clipped by 4 bases and J by 0 bases, with 11 bases between them. In DNA, the CDR3 is TGCGCCAGCAGCGAATTTCAGAGCTCCTATAATTCACCCCTCCACTTT. Translation gives CASSEFQSSYNSPLHF.

The sample holds a few counts of this clonotype. This chain connects TRBV6-2 or TRBV6-3 to TRBJ2-7, with TRBD2 as a possible D gene (7 bases). The germline V and J ends were trimmed by 8 bases and 0 bases, with 14 bases remaining between them. This CDR3 spans 14 amino acids. In germline, CDR1 is MNHEY, CDR2 SVGEGT. CDR3 bases: TGTGCCAGCCGCCCGGGGGGCCTCTCCTACGAGCAGTACTTC. Encoded protein: CASRPGGLSYEQYF.

The V and J genes are TRBV5-1 and TRBJ2-1; TRBD1 or TRBD2 may be the D gene (5 bases each). The germline V gene has CDR1 SGHRS and CDR2 YFSETQ. Trimming pared 3 bases from V and 10 bases from J, leaving 17 bases between. CDR3 length equals 14 residues. The CDR3 DNA reads TGCGCCAGCAGCTCCCCGGGGCTATACAGCGAGCAGTTCTTC. This codes for CASSSPGLYSEQFF. The entire variable domain, with the rest obtained from reference TRBV5-1 and TRBJ2-1, is as follows: KAGVTQTPRYLIKTRGQQVTLSCSPISGHRSVSWYQQTPGQGLQFLFEYFSETQRNKGNFPGRFSGRQFSNSRSEMNVSTLELGDSALYLCASSSPGLYSEQFFGPGTRLTVL.

This clonotype has at least ten counts. CDR3 residues: CATSRDRANEQYF. Here the CDR3 DNA reads TGTGCCACCAGCAGAGATAGGGCTAACGAGCAGTACTTC. The chain links TRBV15 to TRBJ2-7, with unresolved D. Germline CDR1 reads LNHNV; CDR2 reads YYDKDF (reference sequence). With 0 bases removed from V and 5 bases from J, the gap between germline ends came to 8 bases. CDR3 length: 13 residues.

This clonotype was picked up a small number of times. The chain uses TRBV5-5 and TRBJ2-2; tentatively, D is TRBD2 (5 bases). Germline assignment: CDR1 SGHKS and CDR2 YYEKEE (reference sequence). CDR3 size: 16 residues. The V end lost 0 bases, the J end lost 4 bases, and 13 bases lay between the germline ends. For the CDR3, the DNA is TGTGCCAGCAGCTTGGAGGGCGGGTACGTCACCGGGGAGCTGTTTTTT. Translating it yields CASSLEGGYVTGELFF. Complete variable domain (other parts from reference TRBV5-5 and TRBJ2-2): DAGVTQSPTHLIKTRGQQVTLRCSPISGHKSVSWYQQVLGQGPQFIFQYYEKEERGRGNFPDRFSARQFPNYSSELNVNALLLGDSALYLCASSLEGGYVTGELFFGEGSRLTVL.

This chain connects TRBV6-5 to TRBJ1-1, with D hard to call. From germline, CDR1 is MNHEY and CDR2 SVGAGI. CDR3 size: 15 residues. V was shortened by 0 bases and J by 5 bases, with 13 bases between the two germline ends. The CDR3 region has the DNA TGTGCCAGCAGTTACTCGACGGGGTGGAGTACTGAAGCTTTCTTT. Amino acids: CASSYSTGWSTEAFF.

This chain connects TRBV6-2 or TRBV6-3 to TRBJ1-2, with D perhaps matching TRBD1 (6 bases). The germline V gene encodes CDR1 MNHEY and CDR2 SVGEGT. This CDR3 spans 12 amino acids. With 5 bases removed from V and 8 bases from J, the gap between germline ends came to 12 bases. The CDR3 bases are TGTGCCAGCAGTAACGGACAGCAAGGCTACACCTTC. Amino acids: CASSNGQQGYTF.

The V and J genes are TRBV4-2 and TRBJ2-3; TRBD2 matches 15 bases. V gave up 4 bases and J gave up 3 bases; unmatched junction bases: 8. The length of the CDR3 is 18 residues. Germline V gene lookup returns CDR1 LGHNA and CDR2 YNFKEQ. This CDR3 reads CASSPGTSGGRETDTQYF. The CDR3 DNA is TGTGCCAGCAGCCCGGGGACTAGCGGGGGGAGGGAGACAGATACGCAGTATTTT.

CDR3 protein: CASSLQVVDNEQFF. DNA of the CDR3: TGTGCCAGCAGTCTACAGGTAGTGGACAATGAGCAGTTCTTC. The chain has TRBV12-3 or TRBV12-4 and TRBJ2-1; TRBD1 is a possible D gene (5 bases). The CDR3 extends over 14 amino acids. The V gene lost 5 bases and the J gene lost 5 bases, with 13 bases spanning the gap.

This clonotype was seen repeatedly, ten times or more. This chain connects TRBV7-6 to TRBJ2-1; D remains unclear. The CDR3 is made up of 13 amino acids. CDR1 SGHVS and CDR2 FNYEAQ come from the germline V gene. The germline V and J ends were trimmed by 1 base and 5 bases, with 6 bases remaining between them. CDR3 in DNA: TGTGCCAGCAGCTTAGTGAGTAACAATGAGCAGTTCTTC. This gives the protein CASSLVSNNEQFF.

The chain joins TRBV5-5 to TRBJ2-1, with 9 nucleotides matching TRBD1. V was pared by 0 bases and J by 4 bases, with 8 bases of the junction left unmatched. Looked up from germline, CDR1 is SGHKS and CDR2 is YYEKEE (reference sequence). This CDR3 comprises 17 residues. The chain's CDR3 is CASSLANPGQGYNEQFF. The CDR3 DNA sequence: TGTGCCAGCAGCTTGGCCAACCCGGGACAGGGATACAATGAGCAGTTCTTC.

This clonotype was detected a few times. The chain uses TRBV7-9 and TRBJ1-2; no reliable D call. CDR1 SEHNR and CDR2 FQNEAQ come from the germline V gene (reference sequence). The CDR3 consists of 16 residues. The germline V and J ends were trimmed by 6 bases and 0 bases, with 17 bases remaining between them. The CDR3 sequence: CASRVAGRRANYGYTF. DNA of the CDR3: TGTGCCAGCAGGGTAGCGGGTAGGAGAGCTAACTATGGCTACACCTTC.

This clonotype came up a few times. V usage is TRBV27 and J usage is TRBJ2-5; D not resolved. Trimming took off 4 bases at V and 2 bases at J, with 14 bases between the two ends. The CDR3 totals 15 residues. CDR1 is MNHEY, CDR2 SMNVEV, per germline (reference sequence). DNA of the CDR3: TGTGCCAGCAGTTCGAGAAGAACGAGTCAAGAGACCCAGTACTTC. This codes for CASSSRRTSQETQYF.

This clonotype was detected only a few times. The chain recombines TRBV5-6 with TRBJ2-7; D is possibly TRBD1 (5 bases). Germline V gene data show CDR1 as SGHDT and CDR2 as YYEEEE. This CDR3 contains 13 residues. The germline V and J ends were trimmed by 4 bases and 1 base, with 9 bases remaining between them. This CDR3 is CASSETASYEQYF. The CDR3 DNA reads TGTGCCAGCAGCGAGACAGCGTCCTACGAGCAGTACTTC. Looking up the rest from reference TRBV5-6 and TRBJ2-7 gives the full variable domain: DAGVTQSPTHLIKTRGQQVTLRCSPKSGHDTVSWYQQALGQGPQFIFQYYEEEERQRGNFPDRFSGHQFPNYSSELNVNALLLGDSALYLCASSETASYEQYFGPGTRLTVT.

This clonotype showed up just a few times. This chain connects TRBV20-1 to TRBJ2-5; TRBD2 might be the D (5 bases). The V gene lost 0 bases and the J gene lost 1 base, with 12 bases spanning the gap. The V gene's germline CDR1 is DFQATT and CDR2 SNEGSKA (reference sequence). This CDR3 region has 15 residues. This CDR3 reads CSARDSASGQETQYF. The CDR3 region has the DNA TGCAGTGCTAGAGATTCGGCGAGCGGCCAAGAGACCCAGTACTTC.

This clonotype was found a few times. The rearrangement uses TRBV4-3 and TRBJ2-1; 7 nucleotides match TRBD2. The CDR3 is 16 amino acids. The trim removed 0 bases at V and 9 bases at J, leaving 11 bases unmatched. Germline CDR1 and CDR2: LGHNA and YSLEER. CDR3 nucleotide sequence: TGCGCCAGCAGCCAAGAGGAGCTACTCACGGGGGGTGAGCAGTTCTTC. Protein product: CASSQEELLTGGEQFF.

This chain links TRBV12-3 or TRBV12-4 with TRBJ2-2; weak D call: TRBD1 (5 bases). Trimming removed 5 bases from V and 4 bases from J, with 23 bases in between. CDR3 size: 18 residues. CDR3 DNA: TGTGCCAGCAGTCCAGGGTCTCACTTAACCCCGAGCACCGGGGAGCTGTTTTTT. Translation: CASSPGSHLTPSTGELFF.